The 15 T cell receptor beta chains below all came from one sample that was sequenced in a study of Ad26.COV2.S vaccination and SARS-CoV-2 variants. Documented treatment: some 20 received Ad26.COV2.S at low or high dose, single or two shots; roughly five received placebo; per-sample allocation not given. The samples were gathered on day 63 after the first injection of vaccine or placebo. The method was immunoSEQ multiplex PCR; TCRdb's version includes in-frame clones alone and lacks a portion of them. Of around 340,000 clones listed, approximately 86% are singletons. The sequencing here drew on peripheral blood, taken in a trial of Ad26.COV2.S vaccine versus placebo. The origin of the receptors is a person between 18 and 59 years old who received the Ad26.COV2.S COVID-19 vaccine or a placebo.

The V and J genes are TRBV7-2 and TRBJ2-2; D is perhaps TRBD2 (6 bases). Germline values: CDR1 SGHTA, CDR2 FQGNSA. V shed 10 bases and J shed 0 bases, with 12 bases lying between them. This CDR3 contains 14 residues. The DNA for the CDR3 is TGTGCCACTTCACGGGGGACGAACACCGGGGAGCTGTTTTTT. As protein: CATSRGTNTGELFF.

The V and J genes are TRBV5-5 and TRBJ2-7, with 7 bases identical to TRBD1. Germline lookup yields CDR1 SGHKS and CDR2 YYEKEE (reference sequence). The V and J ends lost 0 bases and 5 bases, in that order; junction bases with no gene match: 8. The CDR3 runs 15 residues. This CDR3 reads CASSLAGQGVHEQYF. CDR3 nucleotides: TGTGCCAGCAGCTTGGCAGGGCAGGGGGTACACGAGCAGTACTTC.

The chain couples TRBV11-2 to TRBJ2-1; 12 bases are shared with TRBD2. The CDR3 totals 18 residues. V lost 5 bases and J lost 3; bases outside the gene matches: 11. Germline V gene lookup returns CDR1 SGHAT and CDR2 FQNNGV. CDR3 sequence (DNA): TGTGCCAGCAGCCCCCCTGGGCTAGCGGGGGGGTACTACAATGAGCAGTTCTTC. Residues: CASSPPGLAGGYYNEQFF.

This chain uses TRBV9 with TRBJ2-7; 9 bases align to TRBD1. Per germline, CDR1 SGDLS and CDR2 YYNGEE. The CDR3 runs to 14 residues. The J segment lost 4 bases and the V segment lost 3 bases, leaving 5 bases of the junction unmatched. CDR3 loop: CASSETGGPYEQYF. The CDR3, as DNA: TGTGCCAGCAGCGAAACAGGGGGCCCTTACGAGCAGTACTTC.

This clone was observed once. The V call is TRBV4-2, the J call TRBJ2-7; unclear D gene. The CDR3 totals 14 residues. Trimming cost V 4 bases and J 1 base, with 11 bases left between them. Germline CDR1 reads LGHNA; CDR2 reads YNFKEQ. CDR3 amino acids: CASSPLALSYEQYF. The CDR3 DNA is TGTGCCAGCAGCCCCCTTGCATTGTCCTACGAGCAGTACTTC.

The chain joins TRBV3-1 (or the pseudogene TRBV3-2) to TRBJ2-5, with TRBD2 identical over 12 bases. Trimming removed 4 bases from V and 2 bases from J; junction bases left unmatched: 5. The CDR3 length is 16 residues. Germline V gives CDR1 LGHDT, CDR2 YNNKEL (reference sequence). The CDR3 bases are TGTGCCAGCAGCCCCCGCGGACTAGCGGGGCAAGAGACCCAGTACTTC. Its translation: CASSPRGLAGQETQYF.

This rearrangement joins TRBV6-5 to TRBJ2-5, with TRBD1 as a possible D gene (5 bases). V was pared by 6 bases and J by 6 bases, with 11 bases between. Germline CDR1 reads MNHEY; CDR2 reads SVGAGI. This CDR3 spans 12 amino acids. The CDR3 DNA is TGTGCCAGCAGCTCAGGGTCGAAGACCCAGTACTTC. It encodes CASSSGSKTQYF.

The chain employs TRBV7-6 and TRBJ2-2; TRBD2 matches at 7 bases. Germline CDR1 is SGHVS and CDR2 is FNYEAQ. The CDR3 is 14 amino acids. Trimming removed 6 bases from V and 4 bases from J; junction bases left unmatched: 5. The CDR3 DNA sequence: TGTGCCAGCAGACCCCGGGGGGTCACCGGGGAGCTGTTTTTT. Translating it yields CASRPRGVTGELFF. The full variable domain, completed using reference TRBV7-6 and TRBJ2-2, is GAGVSQSPRYKVTKRGQDVALRCDPISGHVSLYWYRQALGQGPEFLTYFNYEAQQDKSGLPNDRFSAERPEGSISTLTIQRTEQRDSAMYRCASRPRGVTGELFFGEGSRLTVL.

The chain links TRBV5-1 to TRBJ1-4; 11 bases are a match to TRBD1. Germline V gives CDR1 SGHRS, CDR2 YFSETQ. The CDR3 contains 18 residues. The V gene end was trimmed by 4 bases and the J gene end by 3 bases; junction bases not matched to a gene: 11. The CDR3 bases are TGCGCCAGCAGCCCGAGGGACAGGGGGTATTCGGCTAATGAAAAACTGTTTTTT. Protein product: CASSPRDRGYSANEKLFF.

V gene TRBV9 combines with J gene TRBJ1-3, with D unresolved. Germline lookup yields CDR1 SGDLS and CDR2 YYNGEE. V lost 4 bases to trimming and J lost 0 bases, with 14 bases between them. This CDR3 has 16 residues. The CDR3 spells CASSSTGTYSGNTIYF. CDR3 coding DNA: TGTGCCAGCAGCTCCACGGGTACCTACTCTGGAAACACCATATATTTT.

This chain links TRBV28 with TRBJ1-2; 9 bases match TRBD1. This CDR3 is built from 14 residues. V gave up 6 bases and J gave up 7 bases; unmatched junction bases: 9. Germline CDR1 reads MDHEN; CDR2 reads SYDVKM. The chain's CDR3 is CASRPGQGLAGYTF. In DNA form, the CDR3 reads TGTGCCAGCAGGCCGGGACAGGGACTTGCTGGCTACACCTTC.

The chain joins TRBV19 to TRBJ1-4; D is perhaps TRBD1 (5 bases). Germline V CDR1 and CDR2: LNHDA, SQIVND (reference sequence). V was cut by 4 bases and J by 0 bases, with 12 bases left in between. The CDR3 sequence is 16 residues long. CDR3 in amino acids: CASSTGRRTTNEKLFF. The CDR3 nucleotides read TGTGCCAGTAGTACGGGACGGCGGACAACTAATGAAAAACTGTTTTTT.

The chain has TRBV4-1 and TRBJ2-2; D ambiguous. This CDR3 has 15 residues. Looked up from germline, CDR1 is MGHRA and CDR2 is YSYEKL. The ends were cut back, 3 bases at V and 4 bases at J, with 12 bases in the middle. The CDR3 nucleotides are TGCGCCAGCAGCCATTTGCACTCTGGCACCGGGGAGCTGTTTTTT. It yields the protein CASSHLHSGTGELFF.

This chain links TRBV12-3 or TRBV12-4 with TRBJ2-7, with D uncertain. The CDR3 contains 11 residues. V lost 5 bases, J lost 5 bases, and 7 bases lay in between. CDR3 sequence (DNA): TGTGCCAGCAGTCCAGGAAACGAGCAGTACTTC. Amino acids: CASSPGNEQYF.

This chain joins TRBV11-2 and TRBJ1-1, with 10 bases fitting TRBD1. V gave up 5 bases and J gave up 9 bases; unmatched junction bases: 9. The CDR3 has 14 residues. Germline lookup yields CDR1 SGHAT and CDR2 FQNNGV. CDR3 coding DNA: TGTGCCAGCAGCCAAAAACTGGACAGGGGGAAAGCTTTCTTT. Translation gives CASSQKLDRGKAFF.